This TCR beta chain was recovered during a study of T cells in Graves' hyperthyroidism and ophthalmopathy. Absent ophthalmopathy progression within 18 months defined stable Graves' hyperthyroidism. On the basis of clinical symptoms, serum thyroxine and TRAb, thyroid ultrasound and orbital computed tomography, diagnoses were made. The table lists this clonotype with many counts. Regions amplified from RNA transcripts were the TCR beta CDR3 regions. HTBI primers were employed in a first-round RT-PCR of the TCR CDR3. MiXCR, applied by TCRdb to the multiplex PCR reads, yields one record per CDR3 protein. The sample yields more than 500,000 distinct CDR3 sequences, around 15% seen once. This TCR was recovered from a woman aged 30 to 39 with Graves' hyperthyroidism. The sample comprised blood.

The CDR3 is CASTGHRNQPQHF. In nucleotides, the CDR3 is TGTGCCAGCACGGGGCACCGCAATCAGCCCCAGCATTTT. The V call is TRBV28, the J call TRBJ1-5; tentatively, D is TRBD1 (5 bases). CDR3 length: 13 amino acids. V lost 7 bases and J lost 2, with 9 bases in between. CDR1 is MDHEN and CDR2 is SYDVKM in the germline V gene.